A selection of T cell receptor beta chains follows, all from one sample in a study of T cell responses to AZD1222 COVID-19 vaccine. TCRdb's table, derived via immunoSEQ multiplex PCR, lists solely in-frame clones and lacks some. The sample includes roughly 120,000 clones, about nine tenths of them seen just once. The sample here was peripheral blood, taken on day 0 of AZD1222 vaccination. These receptors all come from an adult in good health. CDR3s include the opening cysteine and the closing phenylalanine or tryptophan. The D gene is left open where the match is weak. A row's size may be missing; if present it is once, few, many or a size class.

v_gene	j_gene	d_gene	abundance	CDR3nt	CDR3aa
TRBV27	TRBJ2-4	TRBD2	once	TGTGCCAGCAGTTCGGAAGGGAGGGGCGGGGGGAAAAACATTCAGTACTTC	CASSSEGRGGGKNIQYF
TRBV19	TRBJ1-5	NA	NA	TGTGCCAGTAGTCCAGGGTCACGGAGCAATCAGCCCCAGCATTTT	CASSPGSRSNQPQHF
TRBV10-3	TRBJ1-2	NA	NA	TGTGCCATCAGCCCGGGTGCAGCTAACTATGGCTACACCTTC	CAISPGAANYGYTF
TRBV6-4	TRBJ1-1	TRBD1	NA	TGTGCCAGCAGCCAACAGGGGGCCACTGAAGCTTTCTTT	CASSQQGATEAFF
TRBV11-3	TRBJ1-6	NA	NA	TGTGCCAGCAGCTTAATAGGGTTTCAGGATTCACCCCTCCACTTT	CASSLIGFQDSPLHF
TRBV28	TRBJ1-5	NA	NA	TGTGCCAGCAGTGTACTGACAGGCAATCAGCCCCAGCATTTT	CASSVLTGNQPQHF
TRBV7-9	TRBJ2-1	TRBD2	NA	TGTGCCAGCAGCTTAGGGACTAGCGGATCCTACAATGAGCAGTTCTTC	CASSLGTSGSYNEQFF
TRBV27	TRBJ2-1	NA	NA	TGTGCCAGCAGTCCCTTCGGGCCCCTGAATGAGCAGTTCTTC	CASSPFGPLNEQFF
TRBV28	TRBJ1-1	NA	once	TGTGCCACTACCTCCCCCCGGGAGTGGGACACTGAAGCTTTCTTT	CATTSPREWDTEAFF
TRBV5-1	TRBJ1-2	NA	once	TGCGCCAGCAGCCAGGGACCCGGGGGTGGTGGTGGCTACACCTTC	CASSQGPGGGGGYTF
TRBV7-9	TRBJ1-5	NA	NA	TGTGCCAGCAGCTTAGGAGACGGGACAAAAAATCAGCCCCAGCATTTT	CASSLGDGTKNQPQHF
TRBV30	TRBJ1-1	NA	NA	TGTGCCTGGAGTCTACCAGGGGCACGGGACACTGAAGCTTTCTTT	CAWSLPGARDTEAFF
TRBV7-8	TRBJ2-5	NA	NA	TGTGCCAGCAGCCGGTCGGGCATAGAGACCCAGTACTTC	CASSRSGIETQYF
TRBV12-3/TRBV12-4	TRBJ1-4	NA	NA	TGTGCCAGCAGTTTAGCGCGTGAAAAACTGTTTTTT	CASSLAREKLFF
TRBV4-1	TRBJ1-4	NA	NA	TGCGCCAGCAGCGCGGACAGACTCCTGGCCAACGAAAAACTGTTTTTT	CASSADRLLANEKLFF
TRBV28	TRBJ2-7	NA	NA	TGTGCCAGCCCCTCGACCCACGGGACCTCCTACGAGCAGTACTTC	CASPSTHGTSYEQYF
TRBV28	TRBJ2-5	NA	NA	TGTGCCAGCAGTTCGACAGTCCAAGAGACCCAGTACTTC	CASSSTVQETQYF
TRBV30	TRBJ2-7	NA	NA	TGTGCCTGCAAAACGGACGGAGGAGCCTACGAGCAGTACTTC	CACKTDGGAYEQYF
TRBV27	TRBJ1-2	NA	once	TGTGCCAGCACCGAGAGCCTCAACTATGGCTACACCTTC	CASTESLNYGYTF
TRBV19	TRBJ1-5	TRBD1	NA	TGTGCCAGTAGTCCCTGGACAGGGGGCGGGAATCAGCCCCAGCATTTT	CASSPWTGGGNQPQHF
TRBV30	TRBJ1-6	TRBD1	NA	TGTGCCTGGGGAACAGGGGGCCAGGGAAATTCACCCCTCCACTTT	CAWGTGGQGNSPLHF
TRBV30	TRBJ1-1	NA	once	TGTGCCTGGAGTGCGGGGGGTGACACTGAAGCTTTCTTT	CAWSAGGDTEAFF
TRBV19	TRBJ2-4	TRBD1	NA	TGTGCCAGTAGTATAAGGGACAGGGGACTGAACATTCAGTACTTC	CASSIRDRGLNIQYF
TRBV24-1	TRBJ2-5	NA	NA	TGTGCCACCAGTGATGGGGGGTCCCCGACGGAGACCCAGTACTTC	CATSDGGSPTETQYF
TRBV5-1	TRBJ1-4	NA	NA	TGCGCCAGCAGCTTGGAAGGCACTAAGGCCGAAAAACTGTTTTTT	CASSLEGTKAEKLFF
TRBV9	TRBJ2-2	TRBD2	NA	TGTGCCAGCAGCGTAGATGGCGGGGGTAGTTTGACCGGGGAGCTGTTTTTT	CASSVDGGGSLTGELFF
TRBV5-6	TRBJ1-4	NA	NA	TGTGCCAGCAGCTTCGGCAGGGCATCAAAACTGTTTTTT	CASSFGRASKLFF
TRBV30	TRBJ1-6	NA	NA	TGTGCCTGGGTCCCGAAGGGCTATAATTCACCCCTCCACTTT	CAWVPKGYNSPLHF
TRBV6-2/TRBV6-3	TRBJ2-7	TRBD1	NA	TGTGCCAGCAGTTACGGTTCTACAGGGGGCGCGTACGAGCAGTACTTC	CASSYGSTGGAYEQYF
TRBV19	TRBJ1-1	NA	NA	TGTGCCACTACGGGGTACACTGAAGCTTTCTTT	CATTGYTEAFF
TRBV4-3	TRBJ1-5	TRBD1	NA	TGCGCCAGCAGCCAGGAGACCGATTTACAGGGGGCGACGCGCAATCAGCCCCAGCATTTT	CASSQETDLQGATRNQPQHF
TRBV28	TRBJ2-1	TRBD2	few	TGTGCCAGCAGTTTGTCCGGGACTAGCGGGAGTTATGAGCAGTTCTTC	CASSLSGTSGSYEQFF
TRBV7-9	TRBJ2-7	NA	NA	TGTGCCAGCAGCTTAGTCTGGGGGGCAGGGGAGCAGTACTTC	CASSLVWGAGEQYF
TRBV10-3	TRBJ2-3	TRBD2	NA	TGTGCCATCAGTGGAGCGGGAGGGGTGCCAGATACGCAGTATTTT	CAISGAGGVPDTQYF
TRBV10-2	TRBJ1-2	NA	NA	TGCGCCAGCAGTACAGGGCCCAATGGCTACACCTTC	CASSTGPNGYTF
TRBV2	TRBJ2-1	NA	NA	TGTGCCAGCAGTGATTTAGATGAGCAGTTCTTC	CASSDLDEQFF
TRBV2	TRBJ1-6	TRBD1	NA	TGTGCCAGCAGTGGGCAACAGGGGTTCGTGAATTCACCCCTCCACTTT	CASSGQQGFVNSPLHF
TRBV5-1	TRBJ2-7	TRBD1	few	TGCGCCAGCAGCCCGGGAGTCGGGACAGGCATTTACGAGCAGTACTTC	CASSPGVGTGIYEQYF
TRBV19	TRBJ2-1	NA	NA	TGTGCCATCCGGGACTCATACAATGAGCAGTTCTTC	CAIRDSYNEQFF
TRBV30	TRBJ2-2	TRBD2	NA	TGTGCCTGGAGTAGGGCGGGGGCGAACACCGGGGAGCTGTTTTTT	CAWSRAGANTGELFF
TRBV6-5	TRBJ2-7	NA	few	TGTGCCAGCAGGGAGGGGGGACTTCCGGAGCAGTACTTC	CASREGGLPEQYF
TRBV19	TRBJ1-5	TRBD1	medium-sized	TGTGCCACCGCGGACAGGGCGGGTCAGCCCCAGCATTTT	CATADRAGQPQHF
TRBV9	TRBJ2-7	NA	NA	TGTGCCAGCAGCGTAGATAGGGGAGGCTACGAGCAGTACTTC	CASSVDRGGYEQYF
TRBV3-1/TRBV3-2	TRBJ1-3	NA	NA	TGTGCCAGCAGCCAAGATCGAGGACAGTTGAACACCATATATTTT	CASSQDRGQLNTIYF
TRBV10-3	TRBJ2-5	NA	NA	TGTGCCATCAGTACGCCTACAGGGACCCAAGAGACCCAGTACTTC	CAISTPTGTQETQYF
TRBV28	TRBJ2-5	NA	once	TGTGCCAGCTCATGGGTAGTCGAGACCCAGTACTTC	CASSWVVETQYF
TRBV7-9	TRBJ2-1	NA	NA	TGTGCCAGCAGCTTAGGCCAGGGCTTTTGGGAGCAGTTCTTC	CASSLGQGFWEQFF
TRBV2	TRBJ2-3	TRBD1	once	TGTGCCAGCGTAAGACAGGGGGGACCTGTAGTGGGAAAGAATACGCAGTATTTT	CASVRQGGPVVGKNTQYF
TRBV29-1	TRBJ1-3	NA	few	TGCAGCGTTGAGGCCCAGGGACATCCGAGCTCTGGAAACACCATATATTTT	CSVEAQGHPSSGNTIYF
TRBV5-1	TRBJ2-1	NA	NA	TGCGCCAGCAGAGGGGGTGGGTCAGGGGACTCCTACAATGAGCAGTTCTTC	CASRGGGSGDSYNEQFF
TRBV9	TRBJ2-7	TRBD1	NA	TGTGCCAGCAGCGTAGACGGGACAGGGGGGCTCGAGCAGTACTTC	CASSVDGTGGLEQYF
TRBV6-6	TRBJ1-2	TRBD1	NA	TGTGCCAGCAGTGAGACAATGGGACAGAGGGGGGGCTACACCTTC	CASSETMGQRGGYTF
TRBV3-1/TRBV3-2	TRBJ1-3	TRBD1	NA	TGTGCCAGCAGCCAACAGGGGGCGCTGGGAGGAAACACCATATATTTT	CASSQQGALGGNTIYF
TRBV7-2	TRBJ1-1	NA	NA	TGTGCCAGCAGCTTAGAACAGCGGAACACTGAAGCTTTCTTT	CASSLEQRNTEAFF
TRBV28	TRBJ1-5	NA	NA	TGTGCCAGCAGTCACCAGGCTCCAGGGGATCAGCCCCAGCATTTT	CASSHQAPGDQPQHF
TRBV7-2	TRBJ1-5	TRBD1	NA	TGTGCCAGCAGCCTCGGACAGGGTCGCAATCAGCCCCAGCATTTT	CASSLGQGRNQPQHF
TRBV6-5	TRBJ2-7	TRBD2	NA	TGTGCCAGCAGTATTAGCGGGGCCGACGAGCAGTACTTC	CASSISGADEQYF
TRBV30	TRBJ2-7	NA	NA	TGTGCCTGGAGTCGGCGCCCCTACGAGCAGTACTTC	CAWSRRPYEQYF
TRBV6-5	TRBJ1-3	NA	few	TGTGCCAGCAGTTACTCCGGGGGACGAAACACCATATATTTT	CASSYSGGRNTIYF
TRBV14	TRBJ2-5	NA	once	TGTGCCAGCAGCCAAGATAGGAGACTAGTATCTGAGACCCAGTACTTC	CASSQDRRLVSETQYF